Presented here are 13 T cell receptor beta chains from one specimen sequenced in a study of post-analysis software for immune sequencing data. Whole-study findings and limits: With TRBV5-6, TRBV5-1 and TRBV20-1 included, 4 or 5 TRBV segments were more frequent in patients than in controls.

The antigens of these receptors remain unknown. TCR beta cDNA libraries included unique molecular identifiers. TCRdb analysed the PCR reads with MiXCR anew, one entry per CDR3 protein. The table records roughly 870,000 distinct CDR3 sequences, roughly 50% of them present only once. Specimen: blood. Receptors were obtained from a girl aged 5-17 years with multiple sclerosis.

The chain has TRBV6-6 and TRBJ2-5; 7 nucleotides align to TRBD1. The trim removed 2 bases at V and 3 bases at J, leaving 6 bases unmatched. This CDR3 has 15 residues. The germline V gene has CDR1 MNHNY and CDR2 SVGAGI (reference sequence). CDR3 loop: CASSYTSQGEETQYF. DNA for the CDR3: TGTGCCAGCAGTTACACAAGTCAGGGGGAAGAGACCCAGTACTTC.

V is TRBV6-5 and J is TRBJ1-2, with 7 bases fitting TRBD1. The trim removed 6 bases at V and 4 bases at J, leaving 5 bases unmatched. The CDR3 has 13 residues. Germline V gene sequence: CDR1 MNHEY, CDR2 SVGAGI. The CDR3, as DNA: TGTGCCAGCAGCACCGGGACAGCCTATGGCTACACCTTC. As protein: CASSTGTAYGYTF.

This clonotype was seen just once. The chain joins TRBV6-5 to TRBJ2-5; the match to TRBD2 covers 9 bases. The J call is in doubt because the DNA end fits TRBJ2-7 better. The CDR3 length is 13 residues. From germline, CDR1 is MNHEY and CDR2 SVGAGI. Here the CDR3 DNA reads TGTGCCAGCGGACTAGCGAATAACTACGAGCAGTACTTC. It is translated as CASGLANNYEQYF.

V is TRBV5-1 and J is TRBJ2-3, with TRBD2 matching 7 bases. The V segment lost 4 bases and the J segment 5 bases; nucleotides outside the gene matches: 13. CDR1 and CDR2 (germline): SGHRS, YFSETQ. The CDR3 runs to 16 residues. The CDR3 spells CASSPGGSLHLDTQYF. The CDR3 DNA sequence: TGCGCCAGCAGCCCGGGAGGTTCGCTCCATTTAGATACGCAGTATTTT.

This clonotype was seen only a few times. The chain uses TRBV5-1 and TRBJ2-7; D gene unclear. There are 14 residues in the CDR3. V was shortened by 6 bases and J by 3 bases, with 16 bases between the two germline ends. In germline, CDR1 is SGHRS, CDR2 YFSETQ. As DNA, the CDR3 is TGCGCCAGCACCCCTTCACCGTCAGACTACGAGCAGTACTTC. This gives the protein CASTPSPSDYEQYF. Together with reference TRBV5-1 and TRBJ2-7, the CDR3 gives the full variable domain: KAGVTQTPRYLIKTRGQQVTLSCSPISGHRSVSWYQQTPGQGLQFLFEYFSETQRNKGNFPGRFSGRQFSNSRSEMNVSTLELGDSALYLCASTPSPSDYEQYFGPGTRLTVT.

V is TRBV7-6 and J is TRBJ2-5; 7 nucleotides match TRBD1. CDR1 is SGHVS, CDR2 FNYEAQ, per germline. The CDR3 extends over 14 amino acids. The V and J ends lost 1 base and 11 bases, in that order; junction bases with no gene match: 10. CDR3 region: CASSLVEGALEQYF. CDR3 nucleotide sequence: TGTGCCAGCAGCTTAGTAGAGGGGGCTCTGGAGCAGTACTTC.

The CDR3 is CSASLQQGYEQYF. CDR3 DNA: TGCAGTGCTAGTCTCCAACAGGGGTACGAGCAGTACTTC. V and J are TRBV20-1 and TRBJ2-7; 7 bases fit TRBD1. CDR1 is DFQATT and CDR2 is SNEGSKA in the germline V gene (reference sequence). The CDR3 covers 13 residues. With V trimmed by 3 bases and J by 4 bases, 6 bases remained unmatched.

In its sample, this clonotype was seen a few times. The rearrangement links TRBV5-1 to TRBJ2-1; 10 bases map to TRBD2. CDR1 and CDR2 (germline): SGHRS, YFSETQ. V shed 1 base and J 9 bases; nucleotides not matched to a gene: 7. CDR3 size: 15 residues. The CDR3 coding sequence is TGCGCCAGCAGCTTGATCTCTAGCGGGGGCACTGAGCAGTTCTTC. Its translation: CASSLISSGGTEQFF. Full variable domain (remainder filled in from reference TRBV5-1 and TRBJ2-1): KAGVTQTPRYLIKTRGQQVTLSCSPISGHRSVSWYQQTPGQGLQFLFEYFSETQRNKGNFPGRFSGRQFSNSRSEMNVSTLELGDSALYLCASSLISSGGTEQFFGPGTRLTVL.

The CDR3 here is CASGSVIGTEAFF. The DNA for the CDR3 is TGTGCTAGTGGTTCGGTAATTGGGACTGAAGCTTTCTTT. This chain uses TRBV12-5 with TRBJ1-1; D gene ambiguous. The CDR3 has 13 amino acids. Germline CDR1 and CDR2: LGHNT and FRNRAP. The V and J ends lost 4 bases and 5 bases respectively, with 11 bases between them. Together with reference TRBV12-5 and TRBJ1-1, the CDR3 gives the full variable domain: DARVTQTPRHKVTEMGQEVTMRCQPILGHNTVFWYRQTMMQGLELLAYFRNRAPLDDSGMPKDRFSAEMPDATLATLKIQPSEPRDSAVYFCASGSVIGTEAFFGQGTRLTVV.

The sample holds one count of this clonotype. CDR3 loop: CSSWGEGSNEQFF. DNA for the CDR3: TGCAGTTCGTGGGGGGAGGGCTCCAATGAGCAGTTCTTC. The V gene is TRBV20-1, the J gene TRBJ2-1; 7 nucleotides match TRBD2. The CDR3 runs to 13 residues. The V gene end was trimmed by 8 bases and the J gene end by 6 bases; junction bases not matched to a gene: 10. From germline, CDR1 is DFQATT and CDR2 SNEGSKA (reference sequence).

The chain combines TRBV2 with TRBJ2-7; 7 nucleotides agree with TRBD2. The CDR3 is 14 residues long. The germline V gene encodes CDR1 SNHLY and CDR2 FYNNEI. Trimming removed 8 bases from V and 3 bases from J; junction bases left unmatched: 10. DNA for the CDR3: TGTGCCAGCGGATCGAGCGGGGATCACTACGAGCAGTACTTC. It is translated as CASGSSGDHYEQYF.

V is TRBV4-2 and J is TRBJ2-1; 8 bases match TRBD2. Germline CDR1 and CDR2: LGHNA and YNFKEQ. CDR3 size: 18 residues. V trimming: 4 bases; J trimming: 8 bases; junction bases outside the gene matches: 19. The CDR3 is CASSLKRGSGMAFDEQFF. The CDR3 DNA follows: TGTGCCAGCAGCCTAAAGCGGGGTAGCGGGATGGCCTTCGATGAGCAGTTCTTC.

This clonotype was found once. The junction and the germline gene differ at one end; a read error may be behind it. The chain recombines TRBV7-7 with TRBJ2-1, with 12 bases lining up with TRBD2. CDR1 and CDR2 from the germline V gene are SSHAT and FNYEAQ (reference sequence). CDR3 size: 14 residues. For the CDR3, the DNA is TGTGCTAGCAGCTTAGCGACTAGCGGGAGTGAGCAGTTCTTC. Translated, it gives CASSLATSGSEQFF.